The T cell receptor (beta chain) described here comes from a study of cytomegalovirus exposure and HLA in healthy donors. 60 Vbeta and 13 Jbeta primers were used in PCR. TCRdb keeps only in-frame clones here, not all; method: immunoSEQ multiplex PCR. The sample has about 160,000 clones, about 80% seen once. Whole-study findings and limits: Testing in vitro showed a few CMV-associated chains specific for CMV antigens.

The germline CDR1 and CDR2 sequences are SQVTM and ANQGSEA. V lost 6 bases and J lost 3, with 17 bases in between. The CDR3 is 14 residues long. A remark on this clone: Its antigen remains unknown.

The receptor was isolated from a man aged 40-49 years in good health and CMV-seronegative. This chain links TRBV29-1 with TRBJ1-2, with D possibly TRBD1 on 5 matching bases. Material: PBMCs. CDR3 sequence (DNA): TGCAGCGTAAAACAGGATGCAACCGACTATGGCTACACCTTC. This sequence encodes CSVKQDATDYGYTF. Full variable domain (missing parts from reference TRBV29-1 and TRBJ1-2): SAVISQKPSRDICQRGTSLTIQCQVDSQVTMMFWYRQQPGQSLTLIATANQGSEATYESGFVIDKFPISRPNLTFSTLTVSNMSPEDSSIYLCSVKQDATDYGYTFGSGTRLTVV.